The present T cell receptor (beta chain) was sequenced within a study of memory CD4+ T cells and cytomegalovirus serostatus (dated by TCRdb to between 2017 and 2020). Regarding the complete study: The cohort comprised about 33 healthy Belgian adults, 9 CMV seropositive and some 25 CMV seronegative. To replicate a published TCR-based CMV serostatus classifier, the study sequenced CD4+ memory TCRbeta repertoires from a Belgian cohort whose cytomegalovirus serostatus was known.

Genomic DNA was extracted from sorted cells with the Quick-DNA Microprep Kit. Amplification of TCRbeta DNA was done with the immunoSEQ hsTCRbeta kit, following the protocol from the manufacturer. An Illumina MiSeq instrument was used to sequence the TCRbeta libraries. Regarding the original processing steps: Following removal of out-of-frame sequences, about 2,200,000 distinct TCRbeta sequences were retained, with an average of roughly 70,000 per individual. Each individual was scored by the count of 164 previously reported CMV-associated TCRbeta sequences and the total productive distinct TCRbeta count. A beta-binomial model was reimplemented in Python, and random forests from scikit-learn, run with default parameters, were trained on data from the US cohort. Classifier performance on the Belgian cohort was reported as the median AUC with percentile confidence intervals calculated over 10,000 bootstrap iterations. Not all clones reach the TCRdb copy of this immuneACCESS table, which keeps in-frame sequences only. Checked studies attribute under half of the gap to unresolved V genes and leave the rest unexplained. V, J and clone size reflect that table, while D and trimming were determined from the DNA. This sample lists 55,000 to 75,000 clones; 80% to 85% were detected once. The ten largest account for about 0.88% of the sample.

The paper's findings and limits, for the study overall: Only CD4+CD45RO+ memory cells were sequenced, in contrast to the original study, in which naive and memory CD4+ and CD8+ populations were covered. For predicting CMV serostatus, the median bootstrapped AUC was approximately 0.95 using the original framework and approximately 0.9 using a US-trained random forest. The results were read as suggesting that the CMV-associated TCR signature is, for the most part, present in the CD4+ memory repertoire. Of around 150 previously reported CMV-associated TCRbeta sequences, approximately 70 appeared in the CD4+ memory repertoires, each in one to five individuals. On the Belgian cohort, the classifier based on the original framework reached a median bootstrapped AUC of roughly 0.94, with a 95% CI of 0.76-1.00.

Single viable CD3+CD4+CD8-CD45RO+ cells were sorted as memory CD4+ T cells on a FACSAria II. CMV serostatus was determined with a Roche Elecsys assay detecting serum IgG against CMV pp150, pp28, p38 and p52. Once the samples were thawed, total CD4+ T cells were enriched through positive selection using CD4 magnetic microbeads. The samples came from a different study that was designed specifically to examine the CD4+ T cell memory repertoire. Peripheral blood mononuclear cells were isolated and cryopreserved according to standard operating procedures, and serum was stored at -80 degrees C. Staining used CD3-PerCP (BW264/56), CD4-APC (RPA-T4), CD45RO-PE (UCHT1) and CD8-Pacific Orange (3B5) antibodies, with Sytox blue excluding non-viable cells. Regarding this clone: Its antigen has not been determined. It has no much larger one-base neighbor in the sample; base qualities were not kept.

This receptor was identified in an adult in good health and CMV-seronegative. Input material: memory CD4+ T cells from blood.

The nucleotide sequence reads TGTGCCTGGGACAGGCGTCGTAGCTATGAGCAGTTCTTC. This sequence encodes CAWDRRRSYEQFF. Recombination linked TRBV30 to TRBJ2-1, with TRBD1 perhaps the D gene, on 6 matching bases. Per the germline V gene (reference sequence), GTSNPN is the CDR1 and SVGIG is the CDR2. Inclusive of the bounding cysteine and phenylalanine, the CDR3 is 13 residues long. Only the CDR3 region is kept as DNA, spanning 39 bases read in frame from base 1. V is shortened by 5 bases, J by 8 bases, and the region joining them spans 16 bases.